These 14 T cell receptor beta chains originate from one sample sequenced in a study of blood T cell repertoires in COVID-19 (dated by TCRdb to 2018 to 2021). The protocol used for the library was the immunoSEQ multiplex PCR assay. Entries here come from immuneACCESS through TCRdb and include only in-frame sequences with V and J called. Some clones fail to appear in such tables; in the studies checked, an unresolved V gene covers under half of the shortfall, and the cause of the remainder is unknown. Counted in this sample were some 130,000 clones; approximately 90% of them appeared once. Roughly 4% of the sample comes from the top ten. The sample was peripheral blood. The receptor source for this set is a man in his 60s with COVID-19, enrolled during active disease.

The chain uses TRBV21-1 and TRBJ2-1; TRBD1, the table's D call, lacks a check against the DNA. TRBV21-1 is marked as a pseudogene. CDR3 length: 19 residues. The CDR3 protein is CASSIHRVQHPFNYNEQFF. CDR3 DNA sequence: TGTGCCAGCAGCATACACAGGGTCCAACACCCATTTAACTACAATGAGCAGTTCTTC.

The rearrangement uses TRBV7-2 and TRBJ1-2; 7 bases match TRBD1. The CDR3 sequence is 16 residues long. V lost 0 bases, J lost 8 bases, and 12 bases stayed unmatched. Germline loops: CDR1 SGHTA, CDR2 FQGNSA. The CDR3 region is CASSLAPGQGVEGYTF. CDR3 nucleotides: TGTGCCAGCAGCTTAGCTCCTGGCCAGGGGGTCGAGGGCTACACCTTC.

The chain combines TRBV5-1 with TRBJ2-5; 11 bases map to TRBD1. The CDR3 runs 15 residues. Germline V gene lookup returns CDR1 SGHRS and CDR2 YFSETQ. J lost 2 bases, V lost 4 bases, and 4 bases had no gene match. The CDR3 here is CASSRGQGGQETQYF. The DNA for the CDR3 is TGCGCCAGCAGCCGGGGACAGGGGGGACAAGAGACCCAGTACTTC.

J is TRBJ1-1 and V is TRBV29-1; D is undetermined. In germline, CDR1 is SQVTM, CDR2 ANQGSEA. The length of the CDR3 is 12 residues. With 3 bases removed from V and 3 bases from J, the gap between germline ends came to 8 bases. The CDR3 is CSVDIGDTEAFF. Here the CDR3 DNA reads TGCAGCGTTGATATTGGAGACACTGAAGCTTTCTTT.

The chain recombines TRBV29-1 with TRBJ2-7; maybe TRBD1 (7 bases). Germline V lookup: CDR1 SQVTM, CDR2 ANQGSEA. V lost 6 bases to trimming and J lost 3 bases, with 15 bases between them. The CDR3 contains 13 residues. This CDR3 is CSVRTGGNYEQYF. CDR3 coding DNA: TGCAGCGTGAGGACAGGAGGGAACTACGAGCAGTACTTC.

The CDR3 loop is CASSGGTGGRNEKLFF. CDR3 DNA sequence: TGTGCCAGCAGCGGGGGGACAGGGGGACGAAATGAAAAACTGTTTTTT. This chain connects TRBV5-4 to TRBJ1-4; 11 nucleotides align to TRBD1. The germline gives CDR1 SGHNT, CDR2 YYREEE (reference sequence). This CDR3 comprises 16 residues. Losses at the gene ends were 4 bases for V and 5 bases for J; bases not matched to a gene: 7.

V usage is TRBV5-6 and J usage is TRBJ1-4; TRBD1 might be the D (6 bases). Germline assignment: CDR1 SGHDT and CDR2 YYEEEE. Trimming stripped 2 bases from V and 3 bases from J, with 14 bases between. CDR3 size: 16 residues. The CDR3 spells CASSLLDRTANEKLFF. The CDR3, as DNA: TGTGCCAGCAGCTTATTGGACCGGACAGCTAATGAAAAACTGTTTTTT.

DNA for the CDR3: TGTGCCAGCAGTTCATATGGGGAGGGACGAGAGACCCAGTACTTC. This sequence encodes CASSSYGEGRETQYF. The J gene is TRBJ2-5, the V gene TRBV27; 7 bases line up with TRBD2. Germline V gene lookup returns CDR1 MNHEY and CDR2 SMNVEV (reference sequence). The J segment lost 4 bases and the V segment lost 4 bases, leaving 9 bases of the junction unmatched. The CDR3 totals 15 residues.

This clone appeared a single time. The chain links TRBV11-2 to TRBJ1-1; D is possibly TRBD1 (5 bases). There are 15 residues in the CDR3. In germline, CDR1 is SGHAT, CDR2 FQNNGV. V lost 6 bases and J 2 bases, leaving 16 bases between the germline ends. DNA for the CDR3: TGTGCCAGCAGTTCCGTCGGGGGGTTAAACACTGAAGCTTTCTTT. Its translation: CASSSVGGLNTEAFF.

This chain links TRBV19 with TRBJ1-5; weak D call: TRBD1 (6 bases). Germline CDR1 LNHDA, CDR2 SQIVND (reference sequence). V was pared by 10 bases and J by 7 bases, with 20 bases between. The CDR3 is 14 amino acids. The CDR3 is CATQRTGTQQPQHF. CDR3 coding DNA: TGTGCCACCCAAAGGACCGGGACACAACAGCCCCAGCATTTT.

V gene TRBV14 combines with J gene TRBJ1-1; D is possibly TRBD1 (5 bases). Looked up from germline, CDR1 is SGHDN and CDR2 is FVKESK. Trimming took off 4 bases at V and 5 bases at J, with 14 bases between the two ends. There are 14 residues in the CDR3. In nucleotides, the CDR3 is TGTGCCAGCAGCCGGGGCCAAGGATCGACTGAAGCTTTCTTT. It translates to CASSRGQGSTEAFF.

The chain carries TRBV14 and TRBJ1-1; possible D gene TRBD1, 5 bases. Trimming removed 6 bases at V and 1 base at J, with 15 bases between. The CDR3 runs to 15 residues. Germline CDR1 and CDR2: SGHDN and FVKESK. Here the CDR3 DNA reads TGTGCCAGCAGTATGCGGACGGGGGGGAACACTGAAGCTTTCTTT. Residues: CASSMRTGGNTEAFF. Drawing the rest from reference TRBV14 and TRBJ1-1, the complete variable domain is EAGVTQFPSHSVIEKGQTVTLRCDPISGHDNLYWYRRVMGKEIKFLLHFVKESKQDESGMPNNRFLAERTGGTYSTLKVQPAELEDSGVYFCASSMRTGGNTEAFFGQGTRLTVV.

This chain joins TRBV19 and TRBJ1-1, with D possibly TRBD1 on 6 matching bases. This CDR3 spans 13 amino acids. The V gene lost 10 bases and the J gene lost 0 bases, with 12 bases spanning the gap. CDR1 and CDR2 from the germline V gene are LNHDA and SQIVND (reference sequence). CDR3 protein: CATTGLMNTEAFF. The CDR3 DNA follows: TGTGCCACGACAGGACTCATGAACACTGAAGCTTTCTTT.

The genes are TRBV19 and TRBJ1-1, with D possibly being TRBD1 (5 bases). Looked up from germline, CDR1 is LNHDA and CDR2 is SQIVND (reference sequence). V lost 5 bases and J 4 bases, leaving 11 bases between the germline ends. This CDR3 has 13 amino acids. The CDR3 bases are TGTGCCAGTAGTTGGGGGAGGGGCACTGAAGCTTTCTTT. Translating it yields CASSWGRGTEAFF.